Below, 5 T cell receptor beta chains from the same sample are listed, as sequenced in a study of blood T cell repertoires in COVID-19. Clones were sequenced by immunoSEQ multiplex PCR, and TCRdb holds only the in-frame ones, with some missing. The sample has some 380,000 clones, 85% to 90% seen once. The sample consisted of peripheral blood. These receptors were taken from a man younger than 35 with active or convalescent COVID-19.

The chain is built from TRBV6-5 and TRBJ1-3, with 7 bases that match TRBD1. The CDR3 is 14 residues long. J was trimmed by 8 bases and V by 6 bases; bases with no gene match: 10. The germline V gene has CDR1 MNHEY and CDR2 SVGAGI. The CDR3 sequence is CASSSADRVYTIYF. In DNA form, the CDR3 reads TGTGCCAGCAGCTCCGCCGACAGGGTGTACACCATATATTTT.

This chain uses TRBV7-3 with TRBJ2-7; tentative D call: TRBD1 (6 bases). The germline V gene has CDR1 SGHTA and CDR2 FQGTGA. The CDR3 is 16 residues long. Trimming took 1 base from V and 1 from J, leaving 14 bases between them. The CDR3 protein is CASSLKGGQGSYEQYF. The DNA of the CDR3 is TGTGCCAGCAGCTTAAAGGGTGGGCAGGGGTCCTACGAGCAGTACTTC. The complete variable domain, with remaining parts taken from reference TRBV7-3 and TRBJ2-7, reads GAGVSQTPSNKVTEKGKYVELRCDPISGHTALYWYRQSLGQGPEFLIYFQGTGAADDSGLPNDRFFAVRPEGSVSTLKIQRTERGDSAVYLCASSLKGGQGSYEQYFGPGTRLTVT.

This chain links TRBV5-1 with TRBJ2-3, with D maybe TRBD2 (6 bases). CDR3 length equals 21 residues. The germline V gene has CDR1 SGHRS and CDR2 YFSETQ. The V gene lost 4 bases and the J gene lost 7 bases, with 37 bases spanning the gap. In DNA form, the CDR3 reads TGCGCCAGCAGCAAATCAACAATGACAATGGGTCTATTCGGGAGTGGGAATACGCAGTATTTT. This sequence encodes CASSKSTMTMGLFGSGNTQYF.

J is TRBJ2-2 and V is TRBV15, with TRBD2 identical over 7 bases. The CDR3 sequence is 16 residues long. The V gene's germline CDR1 is LNHNV and CDR2 YYDKDF (reference sequence). The V and J ends lost 4 bases and 3 bases, in that order; junction bases with no gene match: 8. The CDR3 nucleotides read TGTGCCACCAGCAAACGTGCGGCGGGGGACACCGGGGAGCTGTTTTTT. Amino acid sequence: CATSKRAAGDTGELFF.

The V call is TRBV12-3 or TRBV12-4, the J call TRBJ1-2; D call uncertain. The CDR3 has 13 residues. V was cut by 7 bases and J by 7 bases, with 16 bases left in between. The CDR3 DNA reads as TGTGCCAGCAAGTCCCCTAGCACGTTTGGCTACACCTTC. Amino acids: CASKSPSTFGYTF.